This T cell receptor (beta chain) was captured by sequencing in a study of control samples from healthy donors and cancer patients. Germline V gives CDR1 MGHRA, CDR2 YSYEKL. V lost 8 bases and J lost 4; bases outside the gene matches: 14. The CDR3 has 16 residues. The data were produced by immunoSEQ multiplex PCR, yet TCRdb's version contains in-frame clones alone and is incomplete. The table lists about 53,000 clones, about 90% of them singletons. The sequence came from a man between 60 and 70 years old with head and neck cancer. J is TRBJ1-2 and V is TRBV4-1; 9 nucleotides line up with TRBD1. The sample consisted of PBMCs. CDR3 sequence: CASGRAGTGRAYGYTF. Here the CDR3 DNA reads TGCGCCAGCGGCCGGGCCGGGACAGGGAGGGCCTATGGCTACACCTTC.